A single sample is the source of the 13 T cell receptor beta chains below, sequenced in a study of siplizumab effects on memory and regulatory T cells. TCRdb's table, derived via immunoSEQ multiplex PCR, lists solely in-frame clones and lacks some. The sample shows 80,000 to 130,000 clones, 85% to 95% of them seen only once. Sequencing used Tregs sorted from blood. These receptors all come from a human donor in good health.

The chain is built from TRBV28 and TRBJ2-7, with TRBD2 matching over 7 bases. J lost 7 bases, V lost 2 bases, and 8 bases had no gene match. The CDR3 extends over 14 amino acids. Germline values: CDR1 MDHEN, CDR2 SYDVKM. CDR3 DNA: TGTGCCAGCAGTTTAATTCGCGGGGGAATAGAGCAGTACTTC. It encodes CASSLIRGGIEQYF. Full variable domain (remainder filled in from reference TRBV28 and TRBJ2-7): DVKVTQSSRYLVKRTGEKVFLECVQDMDHENMFWYRQDPGLGLRLIYFSYDVKMKEKGDIPEGYSVSREKKERFSLILESASTNQTSMYLCASSLIRGGIEQYFGPGTRLTVT.

This clone was detected only once. The chain joins TRBV18 to TRBJ1-4; D is undetermined. Per the germline V gene, CDR1 is KGHSH and CDR2 is LQKENI. The CDR3 runs to 15 residues. Trimming cost V 4 bases and J 4 bases, with 13 bases left between them. The CDR3 nucleotides read TGTGCCAGCTCACTATACCGGGCCCTTAATGAAAAACTGTTTTTT. Translated, it gives CASSLYRALNEKLFF.

In this sample, this clone turned up once. J is TRBJ2-2 and V is TRBV10-2; D gene unclear. The V gene's germline CDR1 is WSHSY and CDR2 SAAADI. The CDR3 has 14 amino acids. Trimming removed 6 bases from V and 7 bases from J, with 15 bases in between. The CDR3 sequence: CASRTPSFGGELFF. CDR3 nucleotides: TGCGCCAGCAGGACACCTAGTTTCGGCGGGGAGCTGTTTTTT.

The V and J genes are TRBV2 and TRBJ2-3, with a weak D call TRBD2 (6 bases). The V gene lost 8 bases and the J gene lost 1 base, with 10 bases spanning the gap. The CDR3 loop spans 13 amino acids. Germline V gives CDR1 SNHLY, CDR2 FYNNEI. In DNA, the CDR3 is TGTGCCAGCGGGACTCAGGGCACAGATACGCAGTATTTT. This gives the protein CASGTQGTDTQYF.

The chain uses TRBV5-1 and TRBJ2-1; maybe TRBD1 (6 bases). The CDR3 contains 14 residues. Trimming shortened V by 1 base and J by 6 bases, and 11 bases separated the two germline ends. The germline V gene has CDR1 SGHRS and CDR2 YFSETQ. CDR3 coding DNA: TGCGCCAGCAGCTTGTTTCAGGGGCTCAATGAGCAGTTCTTC. The encoded protein is CASSLFQGLNEQFF.

This clone was recorded a few times. This chain connects TRBV5-6 to TRBJ2-3, with D perhaps matching TRBD1 (5 bases). V was trimmed by 6 bases and J by 7 bases, leaving 21 bases between them. There are 15 residues in the CDR3. Per germline, CDR1 SGHDT and CDR2 YYEEEE. CDR3 sequence reads: CASMRWGRVPYTQYF. CDR3 coding DNA: TGTGCCAGCATGAGGTGGGGCAGAGTCCCTTATACGCAGTATTTT.

The rearrangement joins TRBV5-1 to TRBJ1-5, with D perhaps matching TRBD1 (5 bases). With 3 bases removed from V and 7 bases from J, the gap between germline ends came to 17 bases. The CDR3 is 15 amino acids. Per germline, CDR1 SGHRS and CDR2 YFSETQ. The CDR3 DNA follows: TGCGCCAGCAGCTATGGGGGATCGGGGTCCCAGCCCCAGCATTTT. Protein: CASSYGGSGSQPQHF.

This chain uses TRBV7-9 with TRBJ2-5; possibly TRBD1 for D (5 bases). CDR3 length equals 14 residues. Germline V CDR1 and CDR2: SEHNR, FQNEAQ (reference sequence). The V end was cut by 5 bases, the J end by 1 base, with 11 bases between. The CDR3 bases are TGTGCCAGCAGCCCTGACAGTTTCCAAGAGACCCAGTACTTC. Amino acid sequence: CASSPDSFQETQYF. The full variable domain, its missing parts supplied by reference TRBV7-9 and TRBJ2-5, is DTGVSQNPRHKITKRGQNVTFRCDPISEHNRLYWYRQTLGQGPEFLTYFQNEAQLEKSRLLSDRFSAERPKGSFSTLEIQRTEQGDSAMYLCASSPDSFQETQYFGPGTRLLVL.

V is TRBV9 and J is TRBJ2-5, with D possibly being TRBD2 (5 bases). The CDR3 length is 16 residues. The V and J ends lost 0 bases and 1 base respectively, with 13 bases between them. Germline V gives CDR1 SGDLS, CDR2 YYNGEE. For the CDR3, the DNA is TGTGCCAGCAGCGTAGGAGAGGCGGGCCGCCAAGAGACCCAGTACTTC. Protein sequence: CASSVGEAGRQETQYF.

This chain joins TRBV7-9 and TRBJ2-5; 7 nucleotides line up with TRBD2. The junction had 13 bases not matched to a gene; V was cut back by 5 bases and J by 4 bases. This CDR3 is built from 16 residues. CDR1 SEHNR and CDR2 FQNEAQ come from the germline V gene (reference sequence). DNA of the CDR3: TGTGCCAGCAGCGATGAGTGGCGGGAGTTTGTAGAGACCCAGTACTTC. It encodes CASSDEWREFVETQYF.

The chain is built from TRBV27 and TRBJ2-5, with D unresolved. Trimming pared 6 bases from V and 5 bases from J, leaving 34 bases between. CDR3 size: 20 residues. Germline V gene lookup returns CDR1 MNHEY and CDR2 SMNVEV (reference sequence). The CDR3 spells CASRPSNGPNKYFMQETQYF. In DNA form, the CDR3 reads TGTGCCAGCAGACCCAGCAACGGACCAAATAAGTATTTTATGCAGGAGACCCAGTACTTC.

This chain joins TRBV18 and TRBJ2-2, with D maybe TRBD1 (6 bases). The germline V gene encodes CDR1 KGHSH and CDR2 LQKENI. This CDR3 has 15 residues. Between the trimmed V and J ends, which lost 6 bases and 4 bases, there was a span of 15 bases. The CDR3 spells CASSGTPFPTGELFF. The DNA for the CDR3 is TGTGCCAGCTCCGGGACACCATTTCCCACCGGGGAGCTGTTTTTT.

The V call is TRBV19, the J call TRBJ2-7; 9 bases fit TRBD2. From germline, CDR1 is LNHDA and CDR2 SQIVND (reference sequence). This CDR3 has 12 amino acids. The junction had 4 bases not matched to a gene; V was cut back by 5 bases and J by 8 bases. The CDR3 region has the DNA TGTGCCAGTAGTCAAGCGGGAGGACAGCAGTACTTC. This gives the protein CASSQAGGQQYF.